This T cell receptor (beta chain) is drawn from a study of cytomegalovirus exposure and HLA in healthy donors. Study-wide results and caveats: Reportedly, diagnosis of cytomegalovirus status by the classifier showed high specificity and sensitivity. Sequencing depth across donors, presence/absence analyses assumed, was roughly uniform.

In the PCR, 60 Vbeta and 13 Jbeta primers were used. Produced via immunoSEQ multiplex PCR; TCRdb's table is partial and in-frame only. In the table there are 100,000 to 150,000 clones, around 80% of which are singletons. Germline V gene lookup returns CDR1 SGHTA and CDR2 FQGNSA. CDR3 size: 19 residues. The germline V and J ends were trimmed by 3 bases and 0 bases, with 21 bases remaining between them. Concerning this clone itself: Its specificity is unknown.

Sequencing was carried out using PBMCs. This chain connects TRBV7-2 to TRBJ1-3; D is unresolved. This TCR came from a boy aged 2-15 years in good health and CMV-seronegative. In DNA form, the CDR3 reads TGTGCCAGCAGCTTCCCCCAGCGGCAGCGTTATCCCTCTGGAAACACCATATATTTT. This sequence encodes CASSFPQRQRYPSGNTIYF.